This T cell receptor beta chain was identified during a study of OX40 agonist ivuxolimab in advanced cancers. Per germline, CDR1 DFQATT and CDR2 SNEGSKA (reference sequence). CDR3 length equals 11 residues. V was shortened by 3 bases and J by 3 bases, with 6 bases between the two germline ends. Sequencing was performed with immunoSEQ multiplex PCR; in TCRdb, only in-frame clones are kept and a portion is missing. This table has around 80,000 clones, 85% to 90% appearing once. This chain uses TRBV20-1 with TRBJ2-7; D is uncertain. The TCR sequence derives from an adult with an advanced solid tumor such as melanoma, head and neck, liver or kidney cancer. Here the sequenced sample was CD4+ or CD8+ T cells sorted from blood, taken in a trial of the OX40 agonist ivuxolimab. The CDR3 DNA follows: TGCAGTGCTAGGGGCTACTACGAGCAGTACTTC. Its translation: CSARGYYEQYF.